This TCR beta chain comes out of a study of blood T cell repertoires in COVID-19. Study background: The study drew acute and convalescent COVID-19 samples from the United States, Italy and Spain. T cells, B-cell-depleted T cells, or PBMCs provided the cDNA or gDNA that served as material.

The germline V and J ends were trimmed by 5 bases and 9 bases, with 20 bases remaining between them. This CDR3 is built from 15 residues. Germline V gene lookup returns CDR1 MGHRA and CDR2 YSYEKL. In the study's own analysis: Counts of nucleated cells, estimated from reference gene primer amplification, were obtained. The data were produced by immunoSEQ multiplex PCR, yet TCRdb's version contains in-frame clones alone and is incomplete. V and J calls and clone size are those listed in that table; D and trimming were worked out from the DNA. The repertoire holds tens of thousands of clones, with around four fifths as singletons.

V usage is TRBV4-1 and J usage is TRBJ2-1; a possible D gene is TRBD1 (5 bases). The specimen sequenced was peripheral blood. This receptor was taken from a woman older than 75 with active or convalescent COVID-19. CDR3 coding DNA: TGCGCCAGCAGCTCCCCCGGCAAGGGGTTGGGTGAGCAGTTCTTC. Translated, it gives CASSSPGKGLGEQFF.